The 18 T cell receptor beta chains in this list originate from one sample, sequenced in a study of molecular identifiers for immune sequencing clone quantification. Each CDR3 protein gets one entry after TCRdb re-called the PCR reads with MiXCR. The top ten clones hold 1.5% to 1.8% of a sample with 65,000 or so distinct CDR3 sequences, approximately 17% of them seen once. Sequencing was performed on naive CD8+ T cells from blood, with Jurkat cell RNA spiked in. Subset indicated: FACS-sorted CD8+CD4-CCR7+CD45RA+ naive T cells. These receptor sequences come from a human donor in good health. Some libraries in this study had Jurkat cell RNA spiked in.

This clonotype was seen ten or more times. The chain joins TRBV20-1 to TRBJ2-1; 11 positions match TRBD2. J gave up 7 bases and V 2 bases, and 7 bases lay outside the gene matches. The germline V gene has CDR1 DFQATT and CDR2 SNEGSKA (reference sequence). The CDR3 covers 15 residues. The CDR3: CSARPTSGSRNEQFF. The CDR3 coding sequence is TGCAGTGCTAGACCTACTAGCGGGAGTAGAAATGAGCAGTTCTTC.

This clonotype was seen at least ten times. V and J are TRBV14 and TRBJ2-3; TRBD2 matches at 8 bases. The junction had 11 bases not matched to a gene; V was cut back by 1 base and J by 2 bases. In germline, CDR1 is SGHDN, CDR2 FVKESK. The CDR3 covers 18 residues. In nucleotides, the CDR3 is TGTGCCAGCAGCCAAGTGTTCGAAGCGGGAGCCCACACAGATACGCAGTATTTT. It translates to CASSQVFEAGAHTDTQYF.

This clonotype occurred many times. The chain carries TRBV27 and TRBJ2-7; TRBD2 matches at 14 bases. The J segment lost 6 bases and the V segment lost 5 bases, leaving 9 bases of the junction unmatched. CDR1 is MNHEY, CDR2 SMNVEV, per germline (reference sequence). The CDR3 spans 16 residues. The CDR3 nucleotides are TGTGCCAGCAGTCCAGGACTAGCGGGAGGTCCGGTCGAGCAGTACTTC. Protein: CASSPGLAGGPVEQYF.

This clonotype showed up just a few times. Since a much larger clone is just one base distant, this may be a read error. J is TRBJ2-7 and V is TRBV6-1; 7 nucleotides match TRBD1. CDR1 MNHNS and CDR2 SASEGT come from the germline V gene. The CDR3 is 14 residues long. V dropped 5 bases and J dropped 5; count of bases not matched to a gene: 9. CDR3 coding DNA: TGTGCCAGCAGTTTCGGACAGGTGCCCCACGAGCAGTACTTC. Protein product: CASSFGQVPHEQYF.

This clonotype appeared many times. The V gene is TRBV7-6, the J gene TRBJ2-2; 10 bases are a match to TRBD2. Trimming cost V 1 base and J 7 bases; bases outside gene matches: 12. The CDR3 sequence is 18 residues long. Germline CDR1 and CDR2: SGHVS and FNYEAQ. CDR3 sequence reads: CASSLVNRASGRGGELFF. The CDR3 DNA is TGTGCCAGCAGCTTAGTTAATCGCGCTAGCGGGAGAGGCGGGGAGCTGTTTTTT.

The table lists this clonotype with many counts. The rearrangement links TRBV6-5 to TRBJ2-3, with no clear D. V was pared by 6 bases and J by 2 bases, with 9 bases between. There are 13 residues in the CDR3. Looked up from germline, CDR1 is MNHEY and CDR2 is SVGAGI. The CDR3 here is CASRTLPTDTQYF. CDR3 nucleotide sequence: TGTGCCAGCAGGACCCTCCCCACAGATACGCAGTATTTT.

This clonotype was seen at least ten times. The V gene is TRBV3-1, the J gene TRBJ2-5; 8 nucleotides agree with TRBD1. V shed 0 bases, J shed 5 bases, and the junction held 11 bases outside the gene matches. Germline values: CDR1 LGHDT, CDR2 YNNKEL (reference sequence). The CDR3 has 17 residues. The CDR3 loop is CASSQEGQGPSRETQYF. The CDR3, as DNA: TGTGCCAGCAGCCAAGAAGGACAGGGCCCCAGCAGGGAGACCCAGTACTTC.

Regarding this clonotype: A much larger clone sits a single nucleotide away, making a read error possible. The chain uses TRBV28 and TRBJ2-7, with 10 bases identical to TRBD1. Germline CDR1 is MDHEN and CDR2 is SYDVKM. The CDR3 has 14 residues. DNA for the CDR3: TGTGCCACCTCCCGGGGACAGGGGTCCTACGGGCAGTACTTC. It encodes CATSRGQGSYGQYF.

In its sample, this clonotype was seen many times. The rearrangement uses TRBV7-9 and TRBJ2-5; no clear D. There are 13 residues in the CDR3. Trimming took 2 bases from V and 5 from J, leaving 9 bases between them. Germline V gives CDR1 SEHNR, CDR2 FQNEAQ (reference sequence). CDR3 nucleotide sequence: TGTGCCAGCAGCTTACTTCCCGTCGAGACCCAGTACTTC. This gives the protein CASSLLPVETQYF. Full variable domain (rest looked up from reference TRBV7-9 and TRBJ2-5): DTGVSQNPRHKITKRGQNVTFRCDPISEHNRLYWYRQTLGQGPEFLTYFQNEAQLEKSRLLSDRFSAERPKGSFSTLEIQRTEQGDSAMYLCASSLLPVETQYFGPGTRLLVL.

This chain's CDR3 is CASSHRQGMNTEAFF. The CDR3 nucleotides are TGTGCCAGCAGCCATAGACAGGGAATGAACACTGAAGCTTTCTTT. The V call is TRBV7-6, the J call TRBJ1-1; TRBD1 agrees at 7 bases. J lost 0 bases, V lost 5 bases, and 6 bases had no gene match. The length of the CDR3 is 15 residues. Per the germline V gene, CDR1 is SGHVS and CDR2 is FNYEAQ.

This clonotype was seen at least ten times. The chain couples TRBV29-1 to TRBJ2-7; the match to TRBD2 covers 7 bases. The V and J ends lost 6 bases and 2 bases, in that order; junction bases with no gene match: 19. The germline V gene encodes CDR1 SQVTM and CDR2 ANQGSEA. This CDR3 is built from 17 residues. The CDR3 here is CSVRSGQGGFDPYEQYF. CDR3 sequence (DNA): TGCAGCGTGAGGTCGGGGCAGGGAGGGTTTGACCCCTACGAGCAGTACTTC.

This clonotype was recorded at least ten times. V usage is TRBV4-1 and J usage is TRBJ2-3; 8 bases are a match to TRBD2. V lost 3 bases to trimming and J lost 6 bases; unmatched junction nucleotides: 11. Germline V gene lookup returns CDR1 MGHRA and CDR2 YSYEKL. The CDR3 contains 16 residues. DNA for the CDR3: TGCGCCAGCAGCCAGGGTAGCGGGACCCACACGGATACGCAGTATTTT. Amino acids: CASSQGSGTHTDTQYF.

This clonotype was seen only a few times. One base away lies a much larger clone, so this may be a sequencing read error. The V call is TRBV7-8, the J call TRBJ2-2; D unclear. V was cut by 4 bases and J by 6 bases, with 15 bases left in between. The CDR3 contains 15 residues. CDR1 and CDR2 from the germline V gene are SGHVS and FQNEAQ. The CDR3 protein is CASSSSWGEAGELFF. DNA of the CDR3: TGTGCCAGCAGCTCCTCTTGGGGTGAGGCCGGGGAGCTGTTTTTT.

Many counts were recorded for this clonotype. The chain has TRBV6-2 or TRBV6-3 and TRBJ2-7; 7 bases agree with TRBD2. The germline gives CDR1 MNHEY, CDR2 SVGEGT. This CDR3 is built from 15 residues. V shed 5 bases and J 4 bases; nucleotides not matched to a gene: 11. CDR3 DNA sequence: TGTGCCAGCAGTCTCGAGACTAGCAGAGTTTACGAGCAGTACTTC. Protein sequence: CASSLETSRVYEQYF.

This clonotype was observed a single time. A much larger clone differs by one base, so this may be a read error. The V gene is TRBV9, the J gene TRBJ2-1; D is undetermined. Germline V gene data show CDR1 as SGDLS and CDR2 as YYNGEE. The length of the CDR3 is 16 residues. CDR3 in DNA: TGTGTCAGCAGCGTAGGTATGGGCGGAAATGGTCCTGAGCAGTTCTTC. The encoded protein is CVSSVGMGGNGPEQFF.

The chain has TRBV4-3 and TRBJ2-1; no reliable D call. The V end lost 1 base, the J end lost 4 bases, and 14 bases lay between the germline ends. Germline V gene sequence: CDR1 LGHNA, CDR2 YSLEER. The length of the CDR3 is 16 residues. CDR3 sequence: CASSQAYYSSYNEQFF. For the CDR3, the DNA is TGCGCCAGCAGCCAAGCGTACTACTCGTCATACAATGAGCAGTTCTTC.

A remark on this clonotype: This clone may be a read error of a much larger clone one base away. Since no conserved phenylalanine or tryptophan closes the CDR3, a read error is the likely cause. The rearrangement uses TRBV19 and TRBJ1-5, with a tentative D call TRBD1 (6 bases). Trimming left V 1 base short and J 5 bases short, with 18 bases between. Per the germline V gene, CDR1 is LNHDA and CDR2 is SQIVND (reference sequence). This CDR3 has 17 residues. The CDR3 nucleotides read TGTGCCAGTAGTATAGGTGATTTGGAGGGGGTGGATCAGCCCCAGCATTCT. As protein: CASSIGDLEGVDQPQHS.

Only a few counts were recorded for this clonotype. A read error is possible here, since a much larger clone lies one base away. The V gene is TRBV7-9, the J gene TRBJ2-2; no clear D gene. CDR1 is SEHNR and CDR2 is FQNEAQ in the germline V gene (reference sequence). The CDR3 runs 13 residues. The CDR3 DNA sequence: TGTGCCTGCAGCGAGGAGAACACCGGGGAGCTGTTTTTT. This gives the protein CACSEENTGELFF.